The 17 T cell receptor beta chains given below trace back to one sample, sequenced in a study of blood T cell repertoires in COVID-19. The repertoire was sequenced with immunoSEQ multiplex PCR; TCRdb's copy has only in-frame clones and lacks some. In the table there are roughly 230,000 clones, roughly 84% of which are singletons. Sequencing was carried out using peripheral blood. The receptor set was obtained from a woman over 75 with COVID-19, enrolled during active disease.

This chain joins TRBV10-3 and TRBJ1-1; 8 nucleotides line up with TRBD1. Germline V gene sequence: CDR1 ENHRY, CDR2 SYGVKD. CDR3 length: 16 amino acids. V shed 0 bases, J shed 5 bases, and the junction held 8 bases outside the gene matches. The CDR3 spells CAISESGQGAGTEAFF. The CDR3 DNA reads TGTGCCATCAGTGAGTCGGGCCAGGGGGCAGGTACTGAAGCTTTCTTT.

The rearrangement joins TRBV5-5 to TRBJ2-3, with 16 bases identical to TRBD2. The CDR3 is 17 amino acids. Looked up from germline, CDR1 is SGHKS and CDR2 is YYEKEE (reference sequence). With V trimmed by 3 bases and J by 0 bases, 1 base remained unmatched. CDR3 loop: CASSSGLAGGSTDTQYF. As DNA, the CDR3 is TGTGCCAGCAGCTCGGGACTAGCGGGGGGGAGCACAGATACGCAGTATTTT.

V gene TRBV28 combines with J gene TRBJ2-5; perhaps TRBD2 as D (6 bases). Trimming left V 6 bases short and J 3 bases short, with 17 bases between. The CDR3 is 15 amino acids. Germline V CDR1 and CDR2: MDHEN, SYDVKM. CDR3 nucleotides: TGTGCCAGCAGCCCCCCTGGTGGGGGGAAAGAGACCCAGTACTTC. It encodes CASSPPGGGKETQYF. The whole variable domain, remainder taken from reference TRBV28 and TRBJ2-5, is DVKVTQSSRYLVKRTGEKVFLECVQDMDHENMFWYRQDPGLGLRLIYFSYDVKMKEKGDIPEGYSVSREKKERFSLILESASTNQTSMYLCASSPPGGGKETQYFGPGTRLLVL.

V is TRBV20-1 and J is TRBJ1-2; 7 positions agree with TRBD1. J gave up 4 bases and V 5 bases, and 1 base lay outside the gene matches. Germline V gene lookup returns CDR1 DFQATT and CDR2 SNEGSKA (reference sequence). The CDR3 loop spans 11 amino acids. CDR3: CSAPGGYGYTF. CDR3 coding DNA: TGCAGTGCTCCAGGGGGCTATGGCTACACCTTC.

V gene TRBV21-1 combines with J gene TRBJ1-2; TRBD1, the table's D call, was not compared with the DNA. TRBV21-1 constitutes a pseudogene. This CDR3 comprises 15 residues. CDR3 in amino acids: CASSTTGGKSYGYTF. The CDR3 DNA reads as TGTGCCAGCAGCACCACAGGGGGCAAGAGCTATGGCTACACCTTC.

The V and J genes are TRBV29-1 and TRBJ2-2, with D hard to call. Germline values: CDR1 SQVTM, CDR2 ANQGSEA. CDR3 size: 14 residues. V gave up 4 bases and J gave up 0 bases, with 9 bases separating them. Here the CDR3 DNA reads TGCAGCGTTGGGTTATCGGCGAACACCGGGGAGCTGTTTTTT. Its protein product is CSVGLSANTGELFF.

The rearrangement joins TRBV6-5 to TRBJ1-2; D is unresolved. V was shortened by 7 bases and J by 1 base, with 10 bases between the two germline ends. The CDR3 is 13 amino acids. The germline V gene has CDR1 MNHEY and CDR2 SVGAGI. In DNA, the CDR3 is TGTGCCAGCAACCTCGGCGGTAACTATGGCTACACCTTC. Translation: CASNLGGNYGYTF.

The genes are TRBV18 and TRBJ2-3, with D possibly TRBD2 on 6 matching bases. Germline values: CDR1 KGHSH, CDR2 LQKENI. V lost 0 bases, J lost 0 bases, and 10 bases lay in between. This CDR3 has 16 residues. CDR3 in amino acids: CASSPPRGSSTDTQYF. The CDR3 coding sequence is TGTGCCAGCTCACCACCGCGGGGATCTAGCACAGATACGCAGTATTTT. Filled out from reference TRBV18 and TRBJ2-3, the complete variable domain reads NAGVMQNPRHLVRRRGQEARLRCSPMKGHSHVYWYRQLPEEGLKFMVYLQKENIIDESGMPKERFSAEFPKEGPSILRIQQVVRGDSAAYFCASSPPRGSSTDTQYFGPGTRLTVL.

This clone was seen more than once but under ten times. The CDR3 DNA reads as TGTGCCAGCAGTTTCGTGGTGTCTAATGGCTACACCTTC. Its translation: CASSFVVSNGYTF. This chain joins TRBV28 and TRBJ1-2; D unresolved. The CDR3 length is 13 residues. The V end lost 3 bases, the J end lost 6 bases, and 11 bases lay between the germline ends. Germline CDR1 MDHEN, CDR2 SYDVKM.

The chain recombines TRBV3-1 (or the pseudogene TRBV3-2) with TRBJ2-3; the match to TRBD2 covers 7 bases. This CDR3 contains 14 residues. Germline V gene sequence: CDR1 LGHDT, CDR2 YNNKEL (reference sequence). Trimming cost V 4 bases and J 0 bases; bases outside gene matches: 1. In nucleotides, the CDR3 is TGTGCCAGCAGCCGTAGCGGGAGCACAGATACGCAGTATTTT. Translating gives CASSRSGSTDTQYF.

This chain links TRBV6-1 with TRBJ2-6; 8 positions agree with TRBD2. Germline-derived CDR1 and CDR2 are MNHNS and SASEGT. CDR3 length: 18 residues. The V gene end was trimmed by 4 bases and the J gene end by 0 bases; junction bases not matched to a gene: 8. CDR3 residues: CASSAVSGGFSGANVLTF. The CDR3 DNA reads as TGTGCCAGCAGTGCGGTCAGCGGGGGATTCTCTGGGGCCAACGTCCTGACTTTC.

The J gene is TRBJ2-3, the V gene TRBV19; 8 nucleotides match TRBD1. Germline assignment: CDR1 LNHDA and CDR2 SQIVND (reference sequence). With V trimmed by 5 bases and J by 4 bases, 5 bases remained unmatched. CDR3 length: 14 amino acids. The CDR3 DNA sequence: TGTGCCAGTAGTGGACAGGGATGGTCAGATACGCAGTATTTT. Encoded protein: CASSGQGWSDTQYF.

The chain combines TRBV5-1 with TRBJ1-2; D is unresolved. In germline, CDR1 is SGHRS, CDR2 YFSETQ. CDR3 size: 12 residues. Between the trimmed V and J ends, which lost 3 bases and 5 bases, there was a span of 8 bases. CDR3 loop: CASSSGEYGYTF. CDR3 DNA: TGCGCCAGCAGCTCCGGAGAATATGGCTACACCTTC.

J is TRBJ1-1 and V is TRBV6-2 or TRBV6-3; D is unclear. Trimming took 4 bases from V and 11 from J, leaving 14 bases between them. The CDR3 contains 12 residues. CDR1 MNHEY and CDR2 SVGEGT come from the germline V gene. CDR3 nucleotide sequence: TGTGCCAGCAGTTCCTTGCGGGTGGTGGCTTTCTTT. Translation gives CASSSLRVVAFF.

This clone has only a few counts. This sequence joins TRBV5-1 and TRBJ1-2, with D perhaps TRBD1 (5 bases). Germline values: CDR1 SGHRS, CDR2 YFSETQ. V lost 0 bases to trimming and J lost 6 bases, with 12 bases between them. The CDR3 has 14 amino acids. The CDR3 bases are TGCGCCAGCAGCTTGGCCCCAGGGTTCGATGGCTACACCTTC. Protein product: CASSLAPGFDGYTF.

The gene calls are TRBV10-3 and TRBJ1-4; 8 bases align to TRBD1. Losses at the gene ends were 2 bases for V and 8 bases for J; bases not matched to a gene: 7. The germline V gene encodes CDR1 ENHRY and CDR2 SYGVKD. This CDR3 has 15 amino acids. CDR3 amino acids: CAISETDREEEKLFF. The CDR3 nucleotides are TGTGCCATCAGTGAGACGGACAGGGAGGAAGAAAAACTGTTTTTT.

The rearrangement links TRBV6-5 to TRBJ2-3; the D is unclear. Germline values: CDR1 MNHEY, CDR2 SVGAGI. Trimming removed 3 bases from V and 1 base from J, with 8 bases in between. The CDR3 runs 14 residues. DNA for the CDR3: TGTGCCAGCAGTTATACCAGCGGCACAGATACGCAGTATTTT. Protein sequence: CASSYTSGTDTQYF.